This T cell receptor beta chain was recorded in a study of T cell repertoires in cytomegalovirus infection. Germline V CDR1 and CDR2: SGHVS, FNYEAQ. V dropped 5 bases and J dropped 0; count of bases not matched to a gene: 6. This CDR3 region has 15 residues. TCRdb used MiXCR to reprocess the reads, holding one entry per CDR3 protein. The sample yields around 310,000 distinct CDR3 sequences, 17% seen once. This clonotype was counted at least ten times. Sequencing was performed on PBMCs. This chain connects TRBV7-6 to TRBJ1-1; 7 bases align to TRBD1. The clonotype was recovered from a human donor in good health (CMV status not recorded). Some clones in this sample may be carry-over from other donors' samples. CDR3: CASSPTGAMNTEAFF. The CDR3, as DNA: TGTGCCAGCAGCCCAACAGGGGCAATGAACACTGAAGCTTTCTTT.